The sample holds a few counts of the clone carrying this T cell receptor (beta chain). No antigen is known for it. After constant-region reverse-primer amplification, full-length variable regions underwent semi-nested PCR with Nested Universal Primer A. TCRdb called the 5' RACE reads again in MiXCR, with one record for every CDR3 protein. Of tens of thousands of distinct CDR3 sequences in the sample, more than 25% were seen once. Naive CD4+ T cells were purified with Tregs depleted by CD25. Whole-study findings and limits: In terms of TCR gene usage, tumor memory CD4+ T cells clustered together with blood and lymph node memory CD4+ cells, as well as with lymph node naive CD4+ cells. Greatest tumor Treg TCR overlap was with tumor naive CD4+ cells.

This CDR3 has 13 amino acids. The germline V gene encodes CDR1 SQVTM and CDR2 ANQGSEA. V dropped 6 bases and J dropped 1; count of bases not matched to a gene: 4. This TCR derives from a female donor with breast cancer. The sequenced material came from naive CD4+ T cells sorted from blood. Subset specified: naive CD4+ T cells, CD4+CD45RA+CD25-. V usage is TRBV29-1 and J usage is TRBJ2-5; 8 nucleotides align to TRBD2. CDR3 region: CSVGSGSQETQYF. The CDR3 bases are TGCAGCGTGGGCAGCGGGAGCCAAGAGACCCAGTACTTC.